This TCR beta chain was observed in a study of response to subunit inactivated influenza vaccine. Study-wide findings and caveats: There was a suggestion from the authors that each seasonal influenza vaccination recruits few new T cells.

TCRdb processed the RT-PCR reads anew with MiXCR; each CDR3 protein has one entry. The sample carries 750,000 to 850,000 distinct CDR3 sequences, roughly 20% recorded once. The CDR3 length is 16 residues. V was cut by 5 bases and J by 2 bases, with 16 bases left in between. Germline CDR1 reads KGHDR; CDR2 reads SFDVKD. As regards this clonotype: No antigen is known for it.

The material was PBMCs from blood, obtained more than 4 days after vaccination. V gene TRBV24-1 combines with J gene TRBJ2-3; the D gene is possibly TRBD1 (6 bases). The receptor was isolated from a man in his fifties or sixties who received an inactivated influenza vaccine. The CDR3 here is CATSGRLGTNTDTQYF. CDR3 DNA: TGTGCCACCAGTGGTCGACTCGGGACAAACACAGATACGCAGTATTTT.